This TCR beta chain was recorded in a study of T cell responses to AZD1222 COVID-19 vaccine. The study's findings and limits: The sample set comprised mostly white British donors with more females, and clonal diversity was possibly underestimated.

TCRdb keeps only in-frame clones here, not all; method: immunoSEQ multiplex PCR. This table has tens of thousands of clones, less than 85% appearing once. In regard to this clone: Antigen unknown.

Germline CDR1 and CDR2: LNHDA and SQIVND (reference sequence). Trimming took 3 bases from V and 4 from J, leaving 9 bases between them. The CDR3 spans 13 residues. The material was peripheral blood, obtained 28 days after the second AZD1222 dose. This TCR derives from an adult who received the AZD1222 COVID-19 vaccine. The chain combines TRBV19 with TRBJ1-2; possibly TRBD1 for D (6 bases). In DNA form, the CDR3 reads TGTGCCAGTAGTATGACAGGCAGCTATGGCTACACCTTC. It encodes CASSMTGSYGYTF. Full variable domain (outside the CDR3, taken from reference TRBV19 and TRBJ1-2): DGGITQSPKYLFRKEGQNVTLSCEQNLNHDAMYWYRQDPGQGLRLIYYSQIVNDFQKGDIAEGYSVSREKKESFPLTVTSAQKNPTAFYLCASSMTGSYGYTFGSGTRLTVV.